Detailed here is one TCR beta chain. Its target antigen remains unknown. The input lacks base qualities; no much larger clone sits a single base away. This specimen belongs to a study of blood T cell repertoires in COVID-19 (dated by TCRdb to the early 2020s). As for the study more broadly: Collaborator samples came from the United States, Italy and Spain and covered acute and convalescent phases of COVID-19. The prospective study material was composed of cDNA or gDNA derived from T cells, B-cell-depleted T cells, or PBMCs. Subjects who had been exposed to COVID-19, were actively infected with it, or had recovered from it provided the deeply sampled blood TCRbeta repertoires that made up the dataset. A freely available public database, intended as a resource for researchers studying the immune response to SARS-CoV-2, is where the repertoires were released. The samples were drawn from two sources: the first 160 participants of the ongoing ImmuneRACE study, and about 1,300 subjects contributed by 6 global collaborators. The sample metadata nearly always contained a de-identified subject ID, COVID-19 status, age in years and sex. HLA class I and class II types, where available, came from metadata supplied by the sample provider rather than from assay-based typing. General findings and caveats noted by the study authors: The amount of clinical and demographic metadata varied by source and participant and was provided uncurated.

V is pared back by 8 bases and J by 4 bases, with 21 bases lying between the germline termini. CDR1 LNHDA and CDR2 SQIVND were looked up in the germline V gene (reference sequence). Taken from cysteine to phenylalanine, the CDR3 has 16 residues. The kept DNA is CDR3 alone, 48 bases in frame from the first base. The immunoSEQ Assay, a bias-controlled multiplex PCR, was used to amplify TCRbeta CDR3 regions from genomic DNA. Processing in the source paper ran as follows. Nucleated cell counts per sample were estimated from amplification of reference gene primers within the assay. To quantify the absolute abundance of each unique TCRbeta CDR3 rearrangement, sequence reads were collapsed and filtered. Productive Simpson clonality was computed per sample as the square root of Simpson's diversity index over productive rearrangements. Sourced from immuneACCESS, this table was stored by TCRdb with only in-frame sequences that have V and J called. A share of the clones is absent; for the studies checked, an unresolved V gene accounts for under half, and the remainder has no known explanation. That table supplies the V and J calls and clone size; D and trimming were determined from the DNA. This sample holds about 190,000 clones; around three quarters were observed only once. 17% of the sample rests with the top ten.

Whole blood was collected in K2EDTA tubes by collaborating institutions according to the institutions' own protocols. For TCRbeta analysis, collaborator samples were shipped as frozen whole blood, as isolated PBMCs, or as DNA extracted from either sample type. The sample consisted of peripheral blood. The TCR sequence derives from a man aged 55 to 70 with active or convalescent COVID-19. The chain employs TRBV19 and TRBJ2-1, and TRBD1 may be the D gene, going by 6 matching bases. The CDR3 protein sequence reads: CASVPHTGIKYNEQFF. The nucleotide sequence reads TGTGCCAGTGTCCCTCACACAGGGATCAAATACAATGAGCAGTTCTTC.